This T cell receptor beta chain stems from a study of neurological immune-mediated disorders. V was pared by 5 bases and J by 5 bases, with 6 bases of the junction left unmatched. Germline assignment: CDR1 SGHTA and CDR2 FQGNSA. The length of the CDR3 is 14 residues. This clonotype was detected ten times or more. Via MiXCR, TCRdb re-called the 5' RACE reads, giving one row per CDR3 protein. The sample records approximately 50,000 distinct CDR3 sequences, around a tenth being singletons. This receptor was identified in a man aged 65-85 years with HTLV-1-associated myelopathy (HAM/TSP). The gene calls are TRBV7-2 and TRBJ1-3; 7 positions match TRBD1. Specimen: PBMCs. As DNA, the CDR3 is TGTGCCAGCAGCACGGGGACAGAAAGAAACACCATATATTTT. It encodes CASSTGTERNTIYF.